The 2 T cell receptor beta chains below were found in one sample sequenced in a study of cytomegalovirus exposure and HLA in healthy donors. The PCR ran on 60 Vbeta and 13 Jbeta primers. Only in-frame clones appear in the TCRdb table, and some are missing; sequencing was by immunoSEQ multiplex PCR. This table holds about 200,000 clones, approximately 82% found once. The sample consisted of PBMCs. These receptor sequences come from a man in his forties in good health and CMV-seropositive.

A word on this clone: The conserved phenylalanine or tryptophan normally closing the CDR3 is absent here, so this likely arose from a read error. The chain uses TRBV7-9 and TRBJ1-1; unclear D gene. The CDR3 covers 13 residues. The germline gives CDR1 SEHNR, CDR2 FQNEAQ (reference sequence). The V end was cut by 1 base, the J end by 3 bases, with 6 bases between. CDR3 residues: CASSLGPDTEAFL. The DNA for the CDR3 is TGTGCCAGCAGCTTAGGTCCTGACACTGAAGCTTTCCTT.

For the CDR3, the DNA is TGTGCAAGTCGCTTAAAGGGGGAGACCCAGTACTTC. Protein: CASRLKGETQYF. The gene calls are TRBV12-2 and TRBJ2-5; the D call in the table, TRBD1, was not verified against the DNA. TRBV12-2 is tagged as a pseudogene. The CDR3 sequence is 12 residues long.